A selection of T cell receptor beta chains follows, all from one sample in a study of blood T cells in healthy people across ages. Each CDR3 protein gets one entry after TCRdb re-called the 5' RACE reads with MiXCR. The data hold 750,000 to 950,000 distinct CDR3 sequences, with approximately 53% observed a single time. Material for sequencing was blood. The receptors originated from an elderly man in good health. Both conserved end residues are part of each CDR3. D genes are given only for firm matches. Size tells how often a clone was seen (once, few, many) or the class of an expanded clone, and some rows leave it out.

v_call: TRBV13
d_call: TRBD1
clone_size: .
j_call: TRBJ2-1
cdr3_aa: CASSLDRGNSYNEQFF
cdr3_nt: TGTGCCAGCAGCCTAGACAGGGGAAACTCCTACAATGAGCAGTTCTTC

v_call: TRBV20-1
d_call: .
clone_size: few
j_call: TRBJ1-1
cdr3_aa: CSAFLENTEAFF
cdr3_nt: .

v_call: TRBV6-2/TRBV6-3
d_call: TRBD2
clone_size: .
j_call: TRBJ2-5
cdr3_aa: CASHRTGGGETQYF
cdr3_nt: TGTGCCAGCCACCGGACGGGAGGAGGAGAGACCCAGTACTTC

v_call: TRBV29-1
d_call: TRBD1
clone_size: .
j_call: TRBJ1-4
cdr3_aa: CSAHHRGSEKLFF
cdr3_nt: TGCAGCGCCCATCACAGGGGAAGCGAAAAACTGTTTTTT

v_call: TRBV24-1
d_call: TRBD2
clone_size: .
j_call: TRBJ2-7
cdr3_aa: CATSDPLAGGSYNEQYF
cdr3_nt: TGTGCCACCAGTGACCCACTAGCGGGAGGGTCCTACAATGAGCAGTACTTC

v_call: TRBV10-3
d_call: TRBD1
clone_size: few
j_call: TRBJ2-5
cdr3_aa: CAIARDRVQETQYF
cdr3_nt: TGTGCTATCGCGAGGGACAGGGTCCAAGAGACCCAGTACTTC

v_call: TRBV3-1
d_call: .
clone_size: few
j_call: TRBJ2-1
cdr3_aa: CASSQEVASVNYNEQFF
cdr3_nt: TGTGCCAGCAGCCAAGAAGTGGCTAGCGTAAATTACAATGAGCAGTTCTTC

v_call: TRBV2
d_call: .
clone_size: .
j_call: TRBJ2-6
cdr3_aa: CASRDRSVSGANVLTF
cdr3_nt: TGTGCCAGCAGAGACCGCAGCGTCTCTGGGGCCAACGTCCTGACTTTC

v_call: TRBV12-3/TRBV12-4
d_call: .
clone_size: .
j_call: TRBJ2-2
cdr3_aa: CASRRTVTGELFF
cdr3_nt: TGTGCCAGCAGGCGGACGGTTACCGGGGAGCTGTTTTTT

v_call: TRBV20-1
d_call: .
clone_size: .
j_call: TRBJ2-1
cdr3_aa: CSAILAGRALSNEQFF
cdr3_nt: TGCAGTGCTATTTTGGCGGGACGAGCATTAAGTAATGAGCAGTTCTTC

v_call: TRBV20-1
d_call: .
clone_size: .
j_call: TRBJ2-3
cdr3_aa: CSARQGGGHRYAYF
cdr3_nt: TGCAGTGCTAGACAGGGGGGGGGGCACAGATACGCGTATTTT

v_call: TRBV3-1
d_call: TRBD2
clone_size: few
j_call: TRBJ2-1
cdr3_aa: CASSQASLAGTGFF
cdr3_nt: TGTGCCAGCAGCCAAGCGTCCCTAGCGGGAACGGGGTTCTTC

v_call: TRBV5-1
d_call: TRBD2
clone_size: .
j_call: TRBJ2-7
cdr3_aa: CASSPSIAGGTEQYF
cdr3_nt: TGCGCCAGCAGCCCCTCTATAGCGGGAGGGACCGAGCAGTACTTC

v_call: TRBV20-1
d_call: TRBD1
clone_size: .
j_call: TRBJ1-2
cdr3_aa: CSATLRPGQGADGYTF
cdr3_nt: TGCAGTGCTACCCTACGCCCCGGACAGGGGGCCGATGGCTACACCTTC

v_call: TRBV24-1
d_call: TRBD1
clone_size: .
j_call: TRBJ1-2
cdr3_aa: CATSDPRTGGGYTF
cdr3_nt: TGTGCCACCAGTGATCCTCGGACAGGGGGAGGCTACACCTTC

v_call: TRBV27
d_call: .
clone_size: .
j_call: TRBJ2-5
cdr3_aa: CASSFLTGPGAETQYF
cdr3_nt: TGTGCCAGCAGTTTCCTGACAGGCCCGGGGGCGGAGACCCAGTACTTC

v_call: TRBV28
d_call: TRBD2
clone_size: .
j_call: TRBJ2-1
cdr3_aa: CASSLYGTSRSYEQFF
cdr3_nt: TGTGCCAGCAGTTTATACGGGACTAGCAGGAGCTATGAGCAGTTCTTC

v_call: TRBV3-1
d_call: TRBD2
clone_size: .
j_call: TRBJ2-3
cdr3_aa: CASSSRLAGQGGTQYF
cdr3_nt: TGTGCCAGCAGCTCGCGACTAGCGGGGCAGGGCGGAACGCAGTATTTT

v_call: TRBV10-3
d_call: .
clone_size: .
j_call: TRBJ2-5
cdr3_aa: CAISTTTGETQYF
cdr3_nt: TGTGCCATCTCGACGACGACGGGAGAGACCCAGTACTTC

v_call: TRBV25-1
d_call: .
clone_size: .
j_call: TRBJ2-7
cdr3_aa: CATNRGAAEQYF
cdr3_nt: TGTGCCACCAATCGTGGGGCAGCTGAGCAGTACTTC

v_call: TRBV28
d_call: TRBD1
clone_size: .
j_call: TRBJ2-5
cdr3_aa: CASSLRDRGTKETQYF
cdr3_nt: TGTGCCAGCAGTCTCCGGGACAGGGGAACGAAAGAGACCCAGTACTTC

v_call: TRBV28
d_call: .
clone_size: few
j_call: TRBJ1-6
cdr3_aa: CASSLSGVDNSPLHF
cdr3_nt: TGTGCCAGCAGTTTATCAGGGGTTGATAATTCACCCCTCCACTTT

v_call: TRBV5-1
d_call: TRBD2
clone_size: .
j_call: TRBJ2-7
cdr3_aa: CASSRGGSSGSYEQYF
cdr3_nt: TGCGCCAGCAGCCGGGGGGGGAGTTCGGGCTCCTACGAGCAGTACTTC

v_call: TRBV7-6
d_call: .
clone_size: .
j_call: TRBJ2-7
cdr3_aa: CASSLLPDRAGEQYF
cdr3_nt: TGTGCCAGCAGCTTACTCCCAGACAGGGCGGGGGAGCAGTACTTC

v_call: TRBV29-1
d_call: .
clone_size: many
j_call: TRBJ2-5
cdr3_aa: CSVEDKAFVPAGETQYF
cdr3_nt: TGCAGCGTTGAAGATAAGGCCTTCGTCCCCGCCGGAGAGACCCAGTACTTC

v_call: TRBV27
d_call: .
clone_size: once
j_call: TRBJ1-4
cdr3_aa: CASRTSPTRREKLFF
cdr3_nt: TGTGCCAGCAGAACGAGTCCCACTCGAAGGGAAAAACTGTTTTTT

v_call: TRBV29-1
d_call: TRBD1
clone_size: few
j_call: TRBJ2-3
cdr3_aa: CSVGQVAADTQYF
cdr3_nt: TGCAGCGTCGGACAGGTTGCGGCAGATACGCAGTATTTT

v_call: TRBV20-1
d_call: TRBD2
clone_size: once
j_call: TRBJ2-5
cdr3_aa: CSAIPGLAGGRVQYF
cdr3_nt: TGCAGTGCAATACCGGGACTAGCGGGAGGCCGGGTGCAGTACTTC

v_call: TRBV20-1
d_call: .
clone_size: .
j_call: TRBJ2-7
cdr3_aa: CSADQLAEPYEQYF
cdr3_nt: TGCAGTGCTGACCAACTCGCGGAGCCCTACGAGCAGTACTTC

v_call: TRBV20-1
d_call: TRBD1
clone_size: .
j_call: TRBJ2-1
cdr3_aa: CSTSNRPGQGHNEQFF
cdr3_nt: TGCAGTACTAGTAATCGGCCGGGACAGGGGCACAATGAGCAGTTCTTC

v_call: TRBV6-5
d_call: TRBD2
clone_size: .
j_call: TRBJ2-1
cdr3_aa: CASRIAGGPNEQFF
cdr3_nt: TGTGCCAGCAGAATAGCGGGAGGGCCCAATGAGCAGTTCTTC

v_call: TRBV20-1
d_call: .
clone_size: once
j_call: TRBJ2-6
cdr3_aa: CSALRDSGANVLTF
cdr3_nt: TGCAGTGCCCTACGAGACTCTGGGGCCAACGTCCTGACTTTC

v_call: TRBV29-1
d_call: TRBD2
clone_size: .
j_call: TRBJ2-5
cdr3_aa: CSVTGLAGGGETQYF
cdr3_nt: TGCAGCGTCACCGGACTAGCGGGAGGCGGGGAGACCCAGTACTTC